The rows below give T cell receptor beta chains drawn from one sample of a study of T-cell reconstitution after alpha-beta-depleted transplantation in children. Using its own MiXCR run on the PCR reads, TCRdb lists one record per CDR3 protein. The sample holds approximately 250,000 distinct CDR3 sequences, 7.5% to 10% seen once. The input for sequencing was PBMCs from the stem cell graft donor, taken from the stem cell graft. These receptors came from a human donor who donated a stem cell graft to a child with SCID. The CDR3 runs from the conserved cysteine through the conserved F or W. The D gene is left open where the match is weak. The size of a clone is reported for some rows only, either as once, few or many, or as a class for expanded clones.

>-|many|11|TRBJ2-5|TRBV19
CASTHGETQYF
TGTGCCAGCACTCACGGGGAGACCCAGTACTTC
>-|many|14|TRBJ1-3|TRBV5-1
CASSPEGNGNTIYF
TGCGCCAGCAGCCCCGAGGGAAATGGAAACACCATATATTTT
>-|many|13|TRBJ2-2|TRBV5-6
CASRRGSTGELFF
TGTGCCAGCAGAAGGGGCTCAACCGGGGAGCTGTTTTTT
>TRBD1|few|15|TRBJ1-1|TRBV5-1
CASRSGTGGSTEAFF
TGCGCCAGCAGGTCCGGGACAGGGGGCTCCACTGAAGCTTTCTTT
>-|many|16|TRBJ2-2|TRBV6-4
CASSHDGTENTGELFF
TGTGCCAGCAGTCATGACGGGACCGAGAACACCGGGGAGCTGTTTTTT
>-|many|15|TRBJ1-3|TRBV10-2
CASSVTGNAGNTIYF
TGCGCCAGCAGTGTTACTGGCAACGCTGGAAACACCATATATTTT
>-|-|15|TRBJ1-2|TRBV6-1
CASSDREGLAYGYTF
TGTGCCAGCAGTGATAGGGAGGGCTTGGCCTATGGCTACACCTTC
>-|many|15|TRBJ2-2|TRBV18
CASSPISRFTGELFF
TGTGCCAGCTCACCAATTAGCCGGTTCACCGGGGAGCTGTTTTTT
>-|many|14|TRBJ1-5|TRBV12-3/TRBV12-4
CASSYGTKGQPQHF
TGTGCCAGCAGTTATGGGACAAAGGGCCAGCCCCAGCATTTT
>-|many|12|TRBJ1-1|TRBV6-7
CARPGAPTEAFF
TGTGCCCGCCCAGGGGCCCCTACTGAAGCTTTCTTT
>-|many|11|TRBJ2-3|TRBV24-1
CATGHGDTQYF
TGTGCCACCGGACATGGGGATACGCAGTATTTT
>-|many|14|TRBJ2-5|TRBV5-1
CASSPGDGQETQYF
TGCGCCAGCAGCCCAGGAGATGGACAAGAGACCCAGTACTTC
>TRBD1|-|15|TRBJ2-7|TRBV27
CASSRTGGPWYEQYF
TGTGCCAGCAGCAGGACAGGGGGACCCTGGTACGAGCAGTACTTC
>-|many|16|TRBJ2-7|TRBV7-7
CASSLTPGASSYEQYF
TGTGCCAGCAGCTTAACCCCGGGCGCCAGCTCCTACGAGCAGTACTTC
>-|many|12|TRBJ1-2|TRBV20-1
CSAGRGQYGYTF
TGCAGTGCTGGCCGAGGACAGTATGGCTACACCTTC
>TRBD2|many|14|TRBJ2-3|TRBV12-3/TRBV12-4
CASSPGGAGNTQYF
TGTGCCAGCAGCCCGGGGGGGGCTGGGAATACGCAGTATTTT
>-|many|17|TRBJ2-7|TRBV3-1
CASSQVGGGRPSYEQYF
TGTGCCAGCAGCCAAGTCGGTGGAGGGCGTCCCTCCTACGAGCAGTACTTC
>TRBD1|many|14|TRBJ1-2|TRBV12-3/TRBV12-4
CASSSAGTGAGYTF
TGTGCCAGCAGTTCCGCCGGGACAGGGGCCGGCTACACCTTC
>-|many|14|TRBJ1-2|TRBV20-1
CSARDGTQGFGYTF
TGCAGTGCTAGAGATGGGACCCAGGGATTTGGCTACACCTTC
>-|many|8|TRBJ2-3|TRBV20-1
CSAVPGVF
TGCAGTGCAGTTCCCGGCGTTTTT
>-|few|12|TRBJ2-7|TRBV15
CATSTRPHEQYF
TGTGCCACCAGTACAAGGCCCCACGAGCAGTACTTC
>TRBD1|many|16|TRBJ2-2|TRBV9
CASSPTGTENTGELFF
TGTGCCAGCAGCCCCACCGGGACAGAAAACACCGGGGAGCTGTTTTTT
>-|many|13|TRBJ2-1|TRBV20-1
CSARELRVGEQFF
TGCAGTGCTAGAGAGCTCAGGGTAGGAGAGCAGTTCTTC
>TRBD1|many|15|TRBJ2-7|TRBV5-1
CASRETGGIRYEQYF
TGCGCCAGCAGGGAGACAGGGGGCATTCGTTACGAGCAGTACTTC
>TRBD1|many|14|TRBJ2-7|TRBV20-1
CSAPDRGYSYEQYF
TGCAGTGCTCCGGACAGGGGGTACTCCTACGAGCAGTACTTC
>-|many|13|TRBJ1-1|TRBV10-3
CAISVKQDTEAFF
TGTGCCATCAGTGTGAAACAGGACACTGAAGCTTTCTTT
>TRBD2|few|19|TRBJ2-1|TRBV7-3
CASSLRGASGGSSYNEQFF
TGTGCCAGCAGCTTAAGGGGGGCTAGCGGGGGGTCCTCCTACAATGAGCAGTTCTTC
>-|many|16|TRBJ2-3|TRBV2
CASSLSTPYSTDTQYF
TGTGCCAGCAGTCTCTCGACTCCTTATAGCACAGATACGCAGTATTTT
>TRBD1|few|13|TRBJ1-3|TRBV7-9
CASSFDRGSTIYF
TGTGCCAGCAGTTTCGACAGGGGGTCCACCATATATTTT
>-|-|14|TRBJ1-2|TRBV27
CASSLSEGNYGYTF
TGTGCCAGCAGTTTATCGGAGGGTAACTATGGCTACACCTTC
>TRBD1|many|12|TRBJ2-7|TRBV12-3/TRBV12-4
CASSRTGYEQYF
TGTGCCAGCAGTCGGACAGGGTACGAGCAGTACTTC
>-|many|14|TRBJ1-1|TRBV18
CASSVQGLITEAFF
TGTGCCAGCTCAGTACAGGGTTTGATCACTGAAGCTTTCTTT
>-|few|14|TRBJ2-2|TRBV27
CASRPEVETGELFF
TGTGCCAGCAGACCCGAGGTGGAAACCGGGGAGCTGTTTTTT
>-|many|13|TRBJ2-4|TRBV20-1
CSARSPAKNIQYF
TGCAGTGCTAGGTCTCCGGCCAAAAACATTCAGTACTTC
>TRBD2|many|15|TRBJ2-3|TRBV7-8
CATPVVAGDPEAQYF
TGTGCCACCCCGGTGGTAGCGGGGGACCCAGAGGCGCAGTATTTT
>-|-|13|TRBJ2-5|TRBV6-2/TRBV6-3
CASFGQGQETQYF
TGTGCCAGCTTCGGGCAGGGGCAAGAGACCCAGTACTTC
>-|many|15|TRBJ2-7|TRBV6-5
CASSPRGGSSYEQYF
TGTGCCAGCAGTCCCCGCGGAGGAAGCTCCTACGAGCAGTACTTC
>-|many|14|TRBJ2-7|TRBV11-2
CASSSFRPAGAKYF
TGTGCCAGCAGCTCCTTTAGGCCAGCAGGGGCAAAGTACTTC
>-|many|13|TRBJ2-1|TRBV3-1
CASSQSRDNKQFF
TGTGCCAGCAGCCAAAGCCGGGACAACAAGCAGTTCTTC
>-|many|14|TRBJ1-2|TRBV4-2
CASSQEIGGIGYTF
TGTGCCAGCAGCCAAGAGATTGGAGGGATTGGCTACACCTTC
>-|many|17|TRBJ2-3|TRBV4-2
CASSQPGLGGRADTQYF
TGTGCCAGCAGCCAACCAGGGCTTGGGGGTCGGGCAGATACGCAGTATTTT
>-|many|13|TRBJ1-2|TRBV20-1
CSATTPGTYGYTF
TGCAGTGCTACAACTCCAGGAACCTATGGCTACACCTTC
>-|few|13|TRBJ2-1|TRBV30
CAWSATSPNEQFF
TGTGCCTGGAGTGCGACTAGTCCCAATGAGCAGTTCTTC
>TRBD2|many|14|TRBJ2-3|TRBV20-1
CSASGGAGTDTQYF
TGCAGTGCTAGCGGGGGGGCAGGCACAGATACGCAGTATTTT
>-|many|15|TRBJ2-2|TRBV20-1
CSVPRGAGRTGELFF
TGCAGTGTTCCCCGTGGAGCAGGGCGAACCGGGGAGCTGTTTTTT
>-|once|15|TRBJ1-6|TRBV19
CASSMTGFGGSPLHF
TGTGCCAGTAGTATGACCGGTTTCGGTGGTTCACCCCTCCACTTT
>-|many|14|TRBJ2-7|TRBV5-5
CASSLVFGEYEQYF
TGTGCCAGCAGCTTGGTGTTTGGGGAGTACGAGCAGTACTTC